The 2 T cell receptor beta chains below all came from one sample that was sequenced in a study of CD4 T cells in relation to SARS-CoV-2 and coronaviruses. Data came from immunoSEQ multiplex PCR; TCRdb stores just in-frame clones and leaves some out. The table shows around 37,000 clones, with 70% to 90% occurring only once. The sample consisted of memory CD4+ T cells from PBMCs. Receptors originate from an adult with COVID-19.

This chain joins TRBV6-2 or TRBV6-3 and TRBJ1-3, with D uncertain. The length of the CDR3 is 13 residues. The germline V gene has CDR1 MNHEY and CDR2 SVGEGT. Trimming removed 5 bases from V and 0 bases from J, with 5 bases in between. The CDR3 sequence: CASSRGSGNTIYF. DNA for the CDR3: TGTGCCAGCAGTCGAGGCTCTGGAAACACCATATATTTT.

The gene calls are TRBV18 and TRBJ2-5, with D perhaps assigned TRBD1 or TRBD2 (5 bases each). The CDR3 runs 16 residues. V lost 0 bases and J 2 bases, leaving 13 bases between the germline ends. Germline loops: CDR1 KGHSH, CDR2 LQKENI. CDR3 region: CASSPPIGDEQETQYF. The DNA of the CDR3 is TGTGCCAGCTCACCACCGATTGGGGACGAGCAAGAGACCCAGTACTTC.